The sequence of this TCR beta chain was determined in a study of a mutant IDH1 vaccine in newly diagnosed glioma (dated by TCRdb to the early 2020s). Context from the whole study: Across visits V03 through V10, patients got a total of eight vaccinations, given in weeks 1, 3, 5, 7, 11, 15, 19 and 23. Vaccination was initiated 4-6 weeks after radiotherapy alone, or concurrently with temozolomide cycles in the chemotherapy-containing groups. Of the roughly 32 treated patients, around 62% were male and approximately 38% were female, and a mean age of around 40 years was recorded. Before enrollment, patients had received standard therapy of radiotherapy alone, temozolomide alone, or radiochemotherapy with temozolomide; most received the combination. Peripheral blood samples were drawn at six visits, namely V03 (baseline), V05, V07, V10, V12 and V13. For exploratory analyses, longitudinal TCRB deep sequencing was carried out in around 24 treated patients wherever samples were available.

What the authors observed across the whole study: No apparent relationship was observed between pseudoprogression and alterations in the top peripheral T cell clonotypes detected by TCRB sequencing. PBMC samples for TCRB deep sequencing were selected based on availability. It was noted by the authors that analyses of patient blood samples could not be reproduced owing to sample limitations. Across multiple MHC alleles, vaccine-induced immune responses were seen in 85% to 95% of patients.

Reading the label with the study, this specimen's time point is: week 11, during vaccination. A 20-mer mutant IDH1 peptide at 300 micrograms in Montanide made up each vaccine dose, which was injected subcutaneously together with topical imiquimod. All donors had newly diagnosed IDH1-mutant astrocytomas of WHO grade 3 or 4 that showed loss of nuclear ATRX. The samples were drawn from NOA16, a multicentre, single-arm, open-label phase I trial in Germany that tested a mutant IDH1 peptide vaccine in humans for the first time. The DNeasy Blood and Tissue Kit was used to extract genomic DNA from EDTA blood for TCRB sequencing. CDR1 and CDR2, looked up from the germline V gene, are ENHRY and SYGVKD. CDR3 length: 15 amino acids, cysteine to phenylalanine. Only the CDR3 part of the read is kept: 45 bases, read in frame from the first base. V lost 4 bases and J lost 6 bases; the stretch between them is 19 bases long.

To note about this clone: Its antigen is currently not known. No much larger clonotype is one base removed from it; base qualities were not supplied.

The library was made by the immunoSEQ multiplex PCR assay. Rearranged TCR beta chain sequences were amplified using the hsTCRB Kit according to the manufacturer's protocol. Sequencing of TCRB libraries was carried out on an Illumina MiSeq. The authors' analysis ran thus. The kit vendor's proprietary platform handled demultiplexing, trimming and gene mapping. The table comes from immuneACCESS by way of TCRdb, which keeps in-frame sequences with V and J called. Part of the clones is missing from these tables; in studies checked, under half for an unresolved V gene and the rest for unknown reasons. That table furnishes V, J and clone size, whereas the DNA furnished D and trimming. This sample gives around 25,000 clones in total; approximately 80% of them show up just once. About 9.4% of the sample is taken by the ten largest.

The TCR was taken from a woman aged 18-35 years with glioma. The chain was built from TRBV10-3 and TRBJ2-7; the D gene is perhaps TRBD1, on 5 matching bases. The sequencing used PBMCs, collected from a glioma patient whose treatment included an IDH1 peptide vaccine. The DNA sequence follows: TGTGCCATCAGTGGGACACACAGGTTACAAGGCGAGCAGTACTTC. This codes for CAISGTHRLQGEQYF.